The 10 T cell receptor beta chains given below trace back to one sample, sequenced in a study of blood T cell repertoires in COVID-19. This table comes from immunoSEQ multiplex PCR, and its TCRdb copy is limited to in-frame clones, with some not included. The sample records 95,000 to 100,000 clones, about 88% being singletons. What was sequenced was peripheral blood. These receptors all stem from an elderly man with acute or convalescent COVID-19.

The chain combines TRBV9 with TRBJ2-1, with TRBD1 identical over 9 bases. The germline V gene has CDR1 SGDLS and CDR2 YYNGEE. The CDR3 is 16 amino acids. J gave up 7 bases and V 1 base, and 9 bases lay outside the gene matches. The CDR3 region has the DNA TGTGCCAGCAGCGTAAGGGGGGACAGGGTAAATAATGAGCAGTTCTTC. Translating it yields CASSVRGDRVNNEQFF.

This clone was seen a few times. The chain joins TRBV28 to TRBJ1-5, with TRBD1 identical over 8 bases. The trim removed 5 bases at V and 0 bases at J, leaving 3 bases unmatched. Germline V lookup: CDR1 MDHEN, CDR2 SYDVKM. The CDR3 totals 15 residues. In DNA, the CDR3 is TGTGCCAGCAGTCGAGACAGGGGTAGCAATCAGCCCCAGCATTTT. Encoded protein: CASSRDRGSNQPQHF.

The rearrangement links TRBV27 to TRBJ1-1, with D maybe TRBD1 (5 bases). Germline loops: CDR1 MNHEY, CDR2 SMNVEV (reference sequence). The CDR3 covers 15 residues. The V end lost 6 bases, the J end lost 1 base, and 15 bases lay between the germline ends. CDR3 region: CASRGARRGNTEAFF. CDR3 DNA sequence: TGTGCCAGCAGAGGGGCCCGACGTGGGAACACTGAAGCTTTCTTT.

This chain uses TRBV5-4 with TRBJ2-3, with unresolved D. This CDR3 has 12 residues. With 0 bases removed from V and 4 bases from J, the gap between germline ends came to 3 bases. Germline CDR1 and CDR2: SGHNT and YYREEE (reference sequence). The CDR3 reads CASSLDSDTQYF. The CDR3 DNA is TGTGCCAGCAGCTTGGACTCAGATACGCAGTATTTT.

The V gene is TRBV5-1, the J gene TRBJ2-5, with 10 bases fitting TRBD2. The germline V gene encodes CDR1 SGHRS and CDR2 YFSETQ. The CDR3 contains 16 residues. V trimming: 4 bases; J trimming: 2 bases; junction bases outside the gene matches: 8. The CDR3 bases are TGCGCCAGCAGCCTAGGACTAGCGGCAAATCAAGAGACCCAGTACTTC. This translates into CASSLGLAANQETQYF.

CDR3 sequence (DNA): TGTGCCAGCACCCGGGACAGCTCATCCTATGGCTACACCTTC. This encodes CASTRDSSSYGYTF. The J gene is TRBJ1-2, the V gene TRBV6-5, with TRBD1 matching 7 bases. V lost 7 bases and J lost 4; bases outside the gene matches: 9. CDR3 size: 14 residues. Per germline, CDR1 MNHEY and CDR2 SVGAGI.

The chain joins TRBV13 to TRBJ2-2, with TRBD2 identical over 8 bases. Unmatched junction bases numbered 5, after V lost 0 bases and J lost 2 bases. Germline values: CDR1 PRHDT, CDR2 FYEKMQ (reference sequence). The CDR3 is 17 amino acids. The chain's CDR3 is CASSLGSSGLNTGELFF. The CDR3 DNA is TGTGCCAGCAGCTTAGGTTCTAGCGGGCTTAACACCGGGGAGCTGTTTTTT.

CDR3 sequence: CASSVTPTNYGYTF. CDR3 nucleotide sequence: TGCGCCAGCAGCGTTACACCAACTAACTATGGCTACACCTTC. The V gene is TRBV5-1, the J gene TRBJ1-2; the D is unclear. Germline CDR1 SGHRS, CDR2 YFSETQ. The V end lost 4 bases, the J end lost 0 bases, and 10 bases lay between the germline ends. The CDR3 contains 14 residues.

The chain combines TRBV30 with TRBJ2-5; D uncertain. This CDR3 has 14 amino acids. The V gene's germline CDR1 is GTSNPN and CDR2 SVGIG (reference sequence). The V end was cut by 0 bases, the J end by 2 bases, with 10 bases between. For the CDR3, the DNA is TGTGCCTGGAGTGTACGCGGCAGACAAGAGACCCAGTACTTC. Translating gives CAWSVRGRQETQYF.

This chain links TRBV24-1 with TRBJ2-2; 7 bases fit TRBD2. The trim removed 10 bases at V and 0 bases at J, leaving 1 base unmatched. CDR3 length: 13 residues. The V gene's germline CDR1 is KGHDR and CDR2 SFDVKD. CDR3 sequence reads: CATGTTNTGELFF. Here the CDR3 DNA reads TGTGCCACTGGGACTACGAACACCGGGGAGCTGTTTTTT.